Shown below are 24 T cell receptor beta chains from a single sample sequenced in a study of cytomegalovirus exposure and HLA in healthy donors (dated 2017 in TCRdb). The library came from the immunoSEQ multiplex PCR assay. For the multiplex PCR, a mixture combining 60 forward primers for TCR Vbeta segments and 13 reverse primers for TCR Jbeta segments was used. The table was pulled from immuneACCESS by TCRdb, which kept in-frame rearrangements only. Such tables lose some clones; where checked, under half of the loss comes from unresolved V genes, and the rest has no known cause. The sample contains 95,000 to 130,000 clones, 65% of them found a single time. Roughly 9.8% of the sample is in the top ten clones. Source material: PBMCs. These receptors came from a middle-aged woman in good health and CMV-seropositive.

The chain couples TRBV5-1 to TRBJ2-7; 12 bases map to TRBD2. V dropped 4 bases and J dropped 3; count of bases not matched to a gene: 2. Germline assignment: CDR1 SGHRS and CDR2 YFSETQ. The CDR3 is 14 amino acids. The CDR3 reads CASSQTSGSYEQYF. The CDR3 coding sequence is TGCGCCAGCAGCCAGACTAGCGGGAGCTACGAGCAGTACTTC.

This clone was counted a few times. This rearrangement joins TRBV27 to TRBJ2-7; 10 bases agree with TRBD2. Germline CDR1 MNHEY, CDR2 SMNVEV (reference sequence). V was pared by 5 bases and J by 3 bases, with 10 bases of the junction left unmatched. The CDR3 loop spans 16 amino acids. This chain's CDR3 is CASSTRTSGGLYEQYF. As DNA, the CDR3 is TGTGCCAGCAGTACTAGGACTAGCGGAGGTCTCTACGAGCAGTACTTC.

CDR3 nucleotide sequence: TGTGCCAGCAGTCCACGACACCAAATGAGAGGCTACACCTTC. This translates into CASSPRHQMRGYTF. This chain joins TRBV25-1 and TRBJ1-2; D remains unclear. CDR1 and CDR2 from the germline V gene are MGHDK and SYGVNS. V lost 5 bases, J lost 8 bases, and 18 bases lay in between. The length of the CDR3 is 14 residues.

This clone was seen a single time. The genes are TRBV6-6 and TRBJ1-2; 9 nucleotides line up with TRBD1. J was trimmed by 8 bases and V by 5 bases; bases with no gene match: 12. Germline CDR1 and CDR2: MNHNY and SVGAGI (reference sequence). The CDR3 is 15 residues long. The CDR3 region is CASSPSGQGGKGYTF. CDR3 in DNA: TGTGCCAGCAGTCCCTCGGGACAGGGAGGGAAGGGCTACACCTTC.

The chain has TRBV7-9 and TRBJ2-2, with 10 bases lining up with TRBD2. The CDR3 has 16 residues. Germline lookup yields CDR1 SEHNR and CDR2 FQNEAQ (reference sequence). J was trimmed by 6 bases and V by 5 bases; bases with no gene match: 9. Here the CDR3 reads CASSPWLAGDAGELFF. CDR3 coding DNA: TGTGCCAGCAGCCCCTGGCTAGCGGGAGATGCCGGGGAGCTGTTTTTT.

This clone was counted a few times. For the CDR3, the DNA is TGTGCCAGTAGTATTAGCAGTTCCTCCTACGAGCAGTACTTC. Residues: CASSISSSSYEQYF. The rearrangement uses TRBV19 and TRBJ2-7; D not resolved. CDR3 length: 14 amino acids. V dropped 3 bases and J dropped 0 bases, with 9 bases sitting between them. Germline lookup yields CDR1 LNHDA and CDR2 SQIVND (reference sequence).

The chain joins TRBV7-2 to TRBJ2-1; TRBD2 aligns across 12 bases. V lost 3 bases and J lost 7; bases outside the gene matches: 7. Germline V gene data show CDR1 as SGHTA and CDR2 as FQGNSA. CDR3 length: 16 residues. In DNA form, the CDR3 reads TGTGCCAGCAGCTTGGGCCCTAGCGGGAGGGGGAATGAGCAGTTCTTC. Translation gives CASSLGPSGRGNEQFF.

The gene calls are TRBV6-5 and TRBJ1-1; D unresolved. V gave up 6 bases and J gave up 1 base, with 12 bases separating them. Germline V CDR1 and CDR2: MNHEY, SVGAGI. This CDR3 is built from 14 residues. DNA of the CDR3: TGTGCCAGCAGCGTCCTGGGGAGGAACACTGAAGCTTTCTTT. Translating gives CASSVLGRNTEAFF.

Only a few counts were recorded for this clone. The rearrangement uses TRBV7-2 and TRBJ2-5; D remains unclear. V lost 6 bases, J lost 1 base, and 21 bases lay in between. Germline V CDR1 and CDR2: SGHTA, FQGNSA. This CDR3 comprises 17 residues. The CDR3 nucleotides are TGTGCCAGCAGACCCGGTGGTCTCAGGCGCTTCCAAGAGACCCAGTACTTC. Amino acids: CASRPGGLRRFQETQYF.

This rearrangement joins TRBV4-3 to TRBJ2-2; the match to TRBD1 covers 11 bases. CDR1 and CDR2 (germline): LGHNA, YSLEER. The CDR3 consists of 18 residues. V lost 4 bases and J lost 1; bases outside the gene matches: 8. The CDR3 loop reads CASSRRDRGFRNTGELFF. The CDR3 DNA reads TGCGCCAGCAGCCGCCGGGACAGGGGGTTTAGGAACACCGGGGAGCTGTTTTTT.

The J gene is TRBJ1-1, the V gene TRBV19; D gene unclear. There are 13 residues in the CDR3. V lost 1 base to trimming and J lost 3 bases, with 6 bases between them. CDR1 and CDR2 from the germline V gene are LNHDA and SQIVND (reference sequence). The CDR3 nucleotides read TGTGCCAGTAGTATAGGGCGGGACACTGAAGCTTTCTTT. This encodes CASSIGRDTEAFF.

This clone was found a few times. The chain's CDR3 is CASSPGQGAMTEAFF. CDR3 in DNA: TGTGCCAGCAGCCCGGGACAGGGGGCTATGACTGAAGCTTTCTTT. V is TRBV7-6 and J is TRBJ1-1, with 12 nucleotides matching TRBD1. CDR1 is SGHVS, CDR2 FNYEAQ, per germline. Losses at the gene ends were 5 bases for V and 5 bases for J; bases not matched to a gene: 6. This CDR3 comprises 15 residues.

This clone has more than one count but fewer than ten. The chain has TRBV20-1 and TRBJ2-7; D gene unclear. Per germline, CDR1 DFQATT and CDR2 SNEGSKA (reference sequence). Trimming took 3 bases from V and 3 from J, leaving 6 bases between them. CDR3 size: 11 residues. This CDR3 reads CSARLSYEQYF. The CDR3 bases are TGCAGTGCTAGGCTAAGCTACGAGCAGTACTTC.

The genes are TRBV6-1 and TRBJ2-1; a possible D gene is TRBD1 (6 bases). Germline V lookup: CDR1 MNHNS, CDR2 SASEGT. The V end was cut by 1 base, the J end by 3 bases, with 10 bases between. The CDR3 runs to 15 residues. CDR3 nucleotide sequence: TGTGCCAGCAGTGAAGGGACAGTAAACTACAATGAGCAGTTCTTC. It encodes CASSEGTVNYNEQFF.

This clone has only a few counts. The chain joins TRBV5-1 to TRBJ2-7; D is possibly TRBD2 (6 bases). The CDR3 runs 16 residues. Germline lookup yields CDR1 SGHRS and CDR2 YFSETQ. V lost 1 base, J lost 3 bases, and 17 bases lay in between. The CDR3 coding sequence is TGCGCCAGCAGCTTGTCCCCGAACAGGAGGGGCTACGAGCAGTACTTC. Protein product: CASSLSPNRRGYEQYF.

The chain uses TRBV7-9 and TRBJ1-1; 7 bases are a match to TRBD1. V lost 4 bases, J lost 1 base, and 6 bases stayed unmatched. The CDR3 loop spans 15 amino acids. Germline loops: CDR1 SEHNR, CDR2 FQNEAQ (reference sequence). This chain's CDR3 is CASSSWGTENTEAFF. DNA of the CDR3: TGTGCCAGCAGCTCCTGGGGGACAGAGAACACTGAAGCTTTCTTT.

The rearrangement links TRBV19 to TRBJ2-7; TRBD1 is a possible D gene (6 bases). V was clipped by 4 bases and J by 5 bases, with 18 bases between them. Germline V gene data show CDR1 as LNHDA and CDR2 as SQIVND (reference sequence). The CDR3 extends over 15 amino acids. CDR3 sequence reads: CASSKKQGSIDEQYF. The CDR3 DNA sequence: TGTGCCAGTAGTAAGAAACAGGGTTCGATTGACGAGCAGTACTTC.

V usage is TRBV19 and J usage is TRBJ2-3; D uncertain. V was clipped by 0 bases and J by 5 bases, with 3 bases between them. Looked up from germline, CDR1 is LNHDA and CDR2 is SQIVND (reference sequence). The CDR3 totals 12 residues. The CDR3 region has the DNA TGTGCCAGTAGTATAGACGGAGATACGCAGTATTTT. It translates to CASSIDGDTQYF.

The DNA of the CDR3 is TGCGCCAGCAGCCAAGGGGGGGGAGCGGAAGGCCAGGATACGCAGTATTTT. Translating it yields CASSQGGGAEGQDTQYF. This chain connects TRBV4-3 to TRBJ2-3; 7 bases align to TRBD2. The CDR3 spans 17 residues. J was trimmed by 6 bases and V by 1 base; bases with no gene match: 13. CDR1 is LGHNA, CDR2 YSLEER, per germline.

The chain employs TRBV9 and TRBJ2-1; possibly TRBD2 for D (5 bases). The length of the CDR3 is 16 residues. The V end lost 4 bases, the J end lost 4 bases, and 18 bases lay between the germline ends. CDR1 is SGDLS and CDR2 is YYNGEE in the germline V gene. CDR3 protein: CASSPRESFTYNEQFF. The CDR3 DNA follows: TGTGCCAGCAGCCCCCGGGAAAGCTTCACGTACAATGAGCAGTTCTTC.

This clone was detected only a few times. The gene calls are TRBV7-6 and TRBJ2-2; 8 nucleotides line up with TRBD1. Germline V CDR1 and CDR2: SGHVS, FNYEAQ. The CDR3 contains 13 residues. V lost 9 bases and J lost 7; bases outside the gene matches: 7. The CDR3 DNA reads TGTGCCAGTCAATTAGGGACAGGCGGGGAGCTGTTTTTT. Protein: CASQLGTGGELFF. The complete variable domain, with remaining parts taken from reference TRBV7-6 and TRBJ2-2, reads GAGVSQSPRYKVTKRGQDVALRCDPISGHVSLYWYRQALGQGPEFLTYFNYEAQQDKSGLPNDRFSAERPEGSISTLTIQRTEQRDSAMYRCASQLGTGGELFFGEGSRLTVL.

This clone was seen a few times. The junction does not match germline at one end; this may be a read error. The chain has TRBV7-9 and TRBJ1-5, with no clear D. Looked up from germline, CDR1 is SEHNR and CDR2 is FQNEAQ (reference sequence). The length of the CDR3 is 16 residues. In DNA form, the CDR3 reads TGTTCCAGCAGCTTAGGGCGGCCGACCCGTACTCAGCCCCAGCATTTT. Its translation: CSSSLGRPTRTQPQHF.

There are a few counts of this clone. The genes are TRBV5-5 and TRBJ2-7; TRBD1 might be the D (5 bases). The CDR3 spans 16 residues. The germline V and J ends were trimmed by 0 bases and 3 bases, with 16 bases remaining between them. CDR1 SGHKS and CDR2 YYEKEE come from the germline V gene (reference sequence). The CDR3 nucleotides read TGTGCCAGCAGCTTGGTTTCACAGGCCCCCCGCTACGAGCAGTACTTC. Translated: CASSLVSQAPRYEQYF.

This chain joins TRBV5-8 and TRBJ1-2, with D possibly TRBD1 on 5 matching bases. Trimming took 0 bases from V and 6 from J, leaving 12 bases between them. The CDR3 consists of 14 residues. Per the germline V gene, CDR1 is SGHTS and CDR2 is YDEGEE. CDR3 loop: CASSLGRGLDGYTF. CDR3 DNA sequence: TGTGCCAGCAGCTTGGGAAGGGGTTTGGATGGCTACACCTTC.